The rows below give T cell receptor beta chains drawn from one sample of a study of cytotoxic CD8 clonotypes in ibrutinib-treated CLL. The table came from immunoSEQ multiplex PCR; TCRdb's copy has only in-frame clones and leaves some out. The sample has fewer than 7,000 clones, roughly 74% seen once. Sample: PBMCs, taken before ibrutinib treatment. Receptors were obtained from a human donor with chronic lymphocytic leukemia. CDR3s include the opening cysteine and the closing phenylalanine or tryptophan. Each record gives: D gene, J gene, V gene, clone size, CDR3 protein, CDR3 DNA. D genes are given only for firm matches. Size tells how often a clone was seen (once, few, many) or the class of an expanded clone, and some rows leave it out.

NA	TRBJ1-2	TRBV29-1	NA	CSVEDPGQTNGYTF	TGCAGCGTTGAAGACCCCGGACAGACCAATGGCTACACCTTC
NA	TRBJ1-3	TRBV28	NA	CASSPAGTGNTIYF	TGTGCCAGCAGTCCCGCCGGGACTGGAAACACCATATATTTT
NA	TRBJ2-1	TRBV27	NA	CASSFGWVPSDTGDEQFF	TGTGCCAGCAGTTTCGGGTGGGTGCCCAGCGATACGGGCGATGAGCAGTTCTTC
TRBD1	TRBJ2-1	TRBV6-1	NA	CASSLGQGAFPEQFF	TGTGCCAGCAGCCTTGGACAGGGGGCCTTCCCTGAGCAGTTCTTC
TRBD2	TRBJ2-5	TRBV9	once	CASSPRGIGGSEQETQYF	TGTGCCAGCAGCCCCCGAGGTATTGGCGGGAGTGAACAAGAGACCCAGTACTTC
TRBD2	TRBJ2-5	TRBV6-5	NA	CASRQPGLAGSTQYF	TGTGCCAGCAGGCAACCGGGACTAGCGGGATCGACCCAGTACTTC
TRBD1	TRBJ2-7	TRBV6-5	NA	CASTRGQGGEQYF	TGTGCCAGCACCAGGGGACAGGGCGGCGAGCAGTACTTC
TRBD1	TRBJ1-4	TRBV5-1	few	CASSGTGANEKLFF	TGCGCCAGCAGCGGCACAGGGGCGAACGAAAAACTGTTTTTT
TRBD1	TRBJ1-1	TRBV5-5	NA	CASSLVPRGLMNTEAFF	TGTGCCAGCAGCTTGGTTCCCAGGGGGCTGATGAACACTGAAGCTTTCTTT
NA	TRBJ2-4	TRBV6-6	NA	CASSYSRDSGNIQYF	TGTGCCAGCAGTTACTCGAGGGACTCGGGAAACATTCAGTACTTC
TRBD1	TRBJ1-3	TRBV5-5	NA	CASSLGTGERGNTIYF	TGTGCCAGCAGCTTGGGGACAGGGGAGCGTGGAAACACCATATATTTT
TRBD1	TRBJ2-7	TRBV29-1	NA	CSGSGGRNEQYF	TGCAGCGGGTCAGGGGGCAGGAACGAGCAGTACTTC
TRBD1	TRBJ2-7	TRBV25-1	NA	CASSVRTGSDDGQYF	TGTGCCAGCAGTGTGCGGACAGGGAGTGATGACGGGCAGTACTTC